The following is a TCR beta chain sequence with its context. The CDR3 spans 13 residues. Germline CDR1 is MNHNY and CDR2 is SVGAGI (reference sequence). V lost 8 bases, J lost 5 bases, and 3 bases stayed unmatched. The data were taken from a study of shared clonotypes between healthy human individuals. Assay: immunoSEQ multiplex PCR; the TCRdb copy retains only in-frame clones and omits some. The sample contains some 2.1 million clones, approximately 95% of which appear only once. The sample was naive CD4+ T cells sorted from blood. Specified subset: CD45RA+ positively selected. This rearrangement joins TRBV6-6 to TRBJ2-7; TRBD2 agrees at 13 bases. This clonotype was obtained from a man between 18 and 35 years old in good health. The CDR3 nucleotides are TGTGCCAGCGGGACTAGCGGGAATAACGAGCAGTACTTC. The encoded protein is CASGTSGNNEQYF.